The source of this T cell receptor (beta chain) is a study of response to subunit inactivated influenza vaccine. Per the germline V gene, CDR1 is SGDLS and CDR2 is YYNGEE. The CDR3 consists of 15 residues. With 3 bases removed from V and 2 bases from J, the gap between germline ends came to 12 bases. Study-level points and caveats: It was the authors' suggestion that each seasonal influenza vaccination recruits few new T cells.

TCRdb passed the RT-PCR reads through MiXCR, listing each CDR3 protein once. There are some 800,000 distinct CDR3 sequences in the sample; around 20% occur only once, and roughly 10% lies in the top ten. Comments on this clonotype: Its antigen is not identified.

The source is a man in his forties or fifties who received an inactivated influenza vaccine. Sample: PBMCs from blood, taken around 5 days after vaccination. The chain combines TRBV9 with TRBJ2-1; D may correspond to TRBD1 or TRBD2 (5 bases each). CDR3 sequence reads: CASSAWGRPYNEQFF. CDR3 sequence (DNA): TGTGCCAGCAGCGCCTGGGGACGACCCTACAATGAGCAGTTCTTC.